What follows are 28 T cell receptor beta chains derived from one specimen sequenced in a study of blood T cell repertoires in COVID-19. TCRdb's copy holds only in-frame clones and misses some; the assay was immunoSEQ multiplex PCR. The profile shows about 160,000 clones, 85% to 95% of them singletons. The sequenced sample consisted of peripheral blood. Every receptor here comes from a man aged 50-59 years with acute or convalescent COVID-19.

CDR3 nucleotide sequence: TGTGCCAGCAGCTTAGGGCAGGGATACTCCTACGAGCAGTACTTC. Its protein product is CASSLGQGYSYEQYF. V is TRBV11-2 and J is TRBJ2-7, with D perhaps TRBD1 (5 bases). V lost 1 base to trimming and J lost 0 bases, with 10 bases between them. The length of the CDR3 is 15 residues. Germline loops: CDR1 SGHAT, CDR2 FQNNGV. The whole variable domain, remainder taken from reference TRBV11-2 and TRBJ2-7, is EAGVAQSPRYKIIEKRQSVAFWCNPISGHATLYWYQQILGQGPKLLIQFQNNGVVDDSQLPKDRFSAERLKGVDSTLKIQPAKLEDSAVYLCASSLGQGYSYEQYFGPGTRLTVT.

This chain uses TRBV27 with TRBJ2-1, with D perhaps matching TRBD2 (6 bases). With 2 bases removed from V and 3 bases from J, the gap between germline ends came to 14 bases. Germline lookup yields CDR1 MNHEY and CDR2 SMNVEV (reference sequence). There are 16 residues in the CDR3. CDR3 residues: CASSLMEGPGYNEQFF. As DNA, the CDR3 is TGTGCCAGCAGTTTAATGGAGGGGCCGGGCTACAATGAGCAGTTCTTC.

V and J are TRBV3-1 (or the pseudogene TRBV3-2) and TRBJ1-4, with TRBD1 matching over 7 bases. V lost 7 bases and J lost 3; bases outside the gene matches: 5. Germline V gives CDR1 LGHDT, CDR2 YNNKEL (reference sequence). The CDR3 loop spans 14 amino acids. The DNA for the CDR3 is TGTGCCAGCACGACAGGGTTTCCTAATGAAAAACTGTTTTTT. Its translation: CASTTGFPNEKLFF.

Here the CDR3 reads CASSYRQGKQPQHF. Here the CDR3 DNA reads TGTGCCAGCAGTTACCGACAGGGGAAGCAGCCCCAGCATTTT. The V call is TRBV6-5, the J call TRBJ1-5; TRBD1 agrees at 8 bases. Germline lookup yields CDR1 MNHEY and CDR2 SVGAGI. V shed 2 bases and J 7 bases; nucleotides not matched to a gene: 4. CDR3 size: 14 residues.

The chain has TRBV3-1 (or the pseudogene TRBV3-2) and TRBJ1-3, with D perhaps TRBD1 (5 bases). The CDR3 totals 14 residues. V was pared by 5 bases and J by 3 bases, with 11 bases between. Germline CDR1 and CDR2: LGHDT and YNNKEL (reference sequence). CDR3 DNA: TGTGCCAGCAGCTATCGGACAAGTGGAAACACCATATATTTT. Its translation: CASSYRTSGNTIYF.

The V gene is TRBV28, the J gene TRBJ1-5; D might be TRBD1 (5 bases). Trimming cost V 7 bases and J 5 bases, with 15 bases left between them. The CDR3 consists of 14 residues. CDR1 is MDHEN and CDR2 is SYDVKM in the germline V gene. CDR3 sequence reads: CASTTGGVHQPQHF. Written as DNA, the CDR3 is TGTGCCAGCACTACGGGGGGTGTGCATCAGCCCCAGCATTTT. Drawing the rest from reference TRBV28 and TRBJ1-5, the complete variable domain is DVKVTQSSRYLVKRTGEKVFLECVQDMDHENMFWYRQDPGLGLRLIYFSYDVKMKEKGDIPEGYSVSREKKERFSLILESASTNQTSMYLCASTTGGVHQPQHFGDGTRLSIL.

This clone was picked up one time. The rearrangement links TRBV6-5 to TRBJ1-6, with D perhaps TRBD1 (5 bases). Germline V gives CDR1 MNHEY, CDR2 SVGAGI. CDR3 size: 15 residues. V was clipped by 2 bases and J by 9 bases, with 14 bases between them. The CDR3 loop reads CASSYTGTGGSPLHF. In nucleotides, the CDR3 is TGTGCCAGCAGTTACACTGGGACTGGAGGTTCACCCCTCCACTTT.

This chain uses TRBV28 with TRBJ1-1, with unresolved D. Trimming took off 7 bases at V and 3 bases at J, with 9 bases between the two ends. The CDR3 length is 12 residues. Germline-derived CDR1 and CDR2 are MDHEN and SYDVKM. In DNA form, the CDR3 reads TGTGCCAGCAATCGGGTGCACACTGAAGCTTTCTTT. Translated, it gives CASNRVHTEAFF.

This chain links TRBV4-1 with TRBJ1-6; TRBD1 aligns across 7 bases. V trimming: 0 bases; J trimming: 8 bases; junction bases outside the gene matches: 4. The CDR3 is 15 residues long. The germline V gene has CDR1 MGHRA and CDR2 YSYEKL. DNA for the CDR3: TGCGCCAGCAGCCAAGACAACAGGGGATATTCACCCCTCCACTTT. As protein: CASSQDNRGYSPLHF.

The rearrangement links TRBV28 to TRBJ2-1; D possibly corresponds to TRBD1 (6 bases). CDR1 is MDHEN and CDR2 is SYDVKM in the germline V gene. The V gene lost 7 bases and the J gene lost 0 bases, with 19 bases spanning the gap. The CDR3 loop spans 17 amino acids. The chain's CDR3 is CASTSAGQKVSYNEQFF. The CDR3 DNA reads TGTGCCAGCACCTCGGCCGGACAGAAAGTCTCCTACAATGAGCAGTTCTTC.

The V and J genes are TRBV5-1 and TRBJ1-4; TRBD1 aligns across 7 bases. Trimming cost V 0 bases and J 4 bases; bases outside gene matches: 6. Germline V gives CDR1 SGHRS, CDR2 YFSETQ. CDR3 length equals 16 residues. The DNA for the CDR3 is TGCGCCAGCAGCTTGGCCACAGGGGTCGGTAATGAAAAACTGTTTTTT. This sequence encodes CASSLATGVGNEKLFF. Complete variable domain (other parts from reference TRBV5-1 and TRBJ1-4): KAGVTQTPRYLIKTRGQQVTLSCSPISGHRSVSWYQQTPGQGLQFLFEYFSETQRNKGNFPGRFSGRQFSNSRSEMNVSTLELGDSALYLCASSLATGVGNEKLFFGSGTQLSVL.

The rearrangement joins TRBV6-5 to TRBJ2-5, with 12 bases fitting TRBD1. Germline V lookup: CDR1 MNHEY, CDR2 SVGAGI. This CDR3 region has 15 residues. The junction had 9 bases not matched to a gene; V was cut back by 8 bases and J by 5 bases. The CDR3, as DNA: TGTGCCAGCGGCGGGACAGGGGGCATAAGGGAGACCCAGTACTTC. Protein product: CASGGTGGIRETQYF.

This chain connects TRBV5-1 to TRBJ1-2; 11 bases map to TRBD1. From germline, CDR1 is SGHRS and CDR2 YFSETQ. V lost 2 bases, J lost 5 bases, and 11 bases stayed unmatched. This CDR3 has 17 residues. CDR3 DNA: TGCGCCAGCAGCTTCTCAAGAAGGACAGGGGGCAGATATGGCTACACCTTC. Translated: CASSFSRRTGGRYGYTF.

The CDR3 reads CASSLREATEAFF. For the CDR3, the DNA is TGTGCCAGCAGTTTGAGAGAGGCCACTGAAGCTTTCTTT. The rearrangement links TRBV12-3 or TRBV12-4 to TRBJ1-1; no definite D call. The CDR3 loop spans 13 amino acids. V was clipped by 3 bases and J by 4 bases, with 9 bases between them.

The chain recombines TRBV5-1 with TRBJ1-5; D gene ambiguous. The CDR3 spans 15 residues. Trimming took 3 bases from V and 0 from J, leaving 10 bases between them. From germline, CDR1 is SGHRS and CDR2 YFSETQ. CDR3 sequence: CASSSTGDSNQPQHF. The CDR3 coding sequence is TGCGCCAGCAGCTCCACTGGAGATAGCAATCAGCCCCAGCATTTT.

In regard to this clone: The same CDR3 can be traced to other DNA sequences in this sample. The CDR3 here is CASSNPGNYGYTF. The CDR3 coding sequence is TGTGCCAGTAGTAATCCCGGTAACTATGGCTACACCTTC. This chain links TRBV19 with TRBJ1-2; unclear D gene. Germline assignment: CDR1 LNHDA and CDR2 SQIVND (reference sequence). The CDR3 has 13 amino acids. V lost 4 bases to trimming and J lost 1 base, with 7 bases between them.

V gene TRBV27 combines with J gene TRBJ1-2, with 7 bases aligning to TRBD1. The CDR3 is 13 residues long. V shed 5 bases, J shed 5 bases, and the junction held 5 bases outside the gene matches. Per the germline V gene, CDR1 is MNHEY and CDR2 is SMNVEV (reference sequence). The CDR3 sequence: CASSLRGDYGYTF. DNA for the CDR3: TGTGCCAGCAGTCTCAGGGGGGATTATGGCTACACCTTC.

The rearrangement joins TRBV28 to TRBJ1-4; D ambiguous. There are 17 residues in the CDR3. V was shortened by 2 bases and J by 4 bases, with 17 bases between the two germline ends. Germline V gene lookup returns CDR1 MDHEN and CDR2 SYDVKM. The DNA for the CDR3 is TGTGCCAGCAGTTTAGTAAGCGGCGGAAAACTTAATGAAAAACTGTTTTTT. Amino acid sequence: CASSLVSGGKLNEKLFF. Combining the CDR3 with reference TRBV28 and TRBJ1-4 gives the whole variable domain DVKVTQSSRYLVKRTGEKVFLECVQDMDHENMFWYRQDPGLGLRLIYFSYDVKMKEKGDIPEGYSVSREKKERFSLILESASTNQTSMYLCASSLVSGGKLNEKLFFGSGTQLSVL.

This clone is a singleton in its sample. The chain couples TRBV7-8 to TRBJ2-7; 11 bases are a match to TRBD2. Unmatched junction bases numbered 15, after V lost 0 bases and J lost 2 bases. Looked up from germline, CDR1 is SGHVS and CDR2 is FQNEAQ. The CDR3 length is 20 residues. CDR3 DNA: TGTGCCAGCAGCTTAGCGGGGGGGACTAGCGGACGGGCGATAACCTACGAGCAGTACTTC. It is translated as CASSLAGGTSGRAITYEQYF.

CDR3 nucleotide sequence: TGTGCCAGCAGACAGACAAGACAAGAGACCCAGTACTTC. This translates into CASRQTRQETQYF. The rearrangement links TRBV28 to TRBJ2-5, with D unresolved. CDR1 and CDR2 from the germline V gene are MDHEN and SYDVKM. Trimming shortened V by 6 bases and J by 2 bases, and 10 bases separated the two germline ends. This CDR3 spans 13 amino acids. The variable domain in full, with the rest retrieved from reference TRBV28 and TRBJ2-5, is DVKVTQSSRYLVKRTGEKVFLECVQDMDHENMFWYRQDPGLGLRLIYFSYDVKMKEKGDIPEGYSVSREKKERFSLILESASTNQTSMYLCASRQTRQETQYFGPGTRLLVL.

The genes are TRBV3-1 (or the pseudogene TRBV3-2) and TRBJ2-3, with 10 positions matching TRBD2. Trimming took 2 bases from V and 3 from J; bases not matched to a gene: 5. In germline, CDR1 is LGHDT, CDR2 YNNKEL (reference sequence). The CDR3 consists of 16 residues. The CDR3 sequence is CASSQRRTSGTDTQYF. For the CDR3, the DNA is TGTGCCAGCAGCCAAAGGCGGACTAGCGGAACAGATACGCAGTATTTT.

The chain combines TRBV9 with TRBJ1-1; no definite D call. Looked up from germline, CDR1 is SGDLS and CDR2 is YYNGEE. The length of the CDR3 is 15 residues. With 0 bases removed from V and 6 bases from J, the gap between germline ends came to 15 bases. CDR3 protein: CASSVGVGGQPEAFF. CDR3 in DNA: TGTGCCAGCAGCGTAGGGGTCGGTGGGCAACCTGAAGCTTTCTTT.

DNA for the CDR3: TGTGCCAGCAGCTTAGTGGCCCAGGGGGCTTATGGCTACACCTTC. The encoded protein is CASSLVAQGAYGYTF. V is TRBV7-9 and J is TRBJ1-2; 8 nucleotides align to TRBD1. CDR1 is SEHNR, CDR2 FQNEAQ, per germline (reference sequence). The trim removed 1 base at V and 5 bases at J, leaving 6 bases unmatched. The CDR3 length is 15 residues.

This chain connects TRBV5-1 to TRBJ2-7; D is possibly TRBD2 (5 bases). This CDR3 spans 14 amino acids. The germline V and J ends were trimmed by 5 bases and 1 base, with 13 bases remaining between them. CDR1 and CDR2 (germline): SGHRS, YFSETQ. CDR3 protein: CASRDSLWSYEQYF. The CDR3, as DNA: TGCGCCAGCAGGGACTCCTTATGGTCCTACGAGCAGTACTTC.

The chain is built from TRBV3-1 (or the pseudogene TRBV3-2) and TRBJ2-7; D possibly corresponds to TRBD1 (6 bases). CDR1 is LGHDT and CDR2 is YNNKEL in the germline V gene (reference sequence). This CDR3 spans 13 amino acids. V dropped 8 bases and J dropped 0 bases, with 11 bases sitting between them. CDR3 in amino acids: CASSRGNSYEQYV. The CDR3 bases are TGTGCCAGCTCTAGGGGGAACTCCTACGAGCAGTACGTC.

Only a few counts were recorded for this clone. The V gene is TRBV5-1, the J gene TRBJ2-2; D unclear. CDR3 length equals 15 residues. The V end was cut by 0 bases, the J end by 1 base, with 7 bases between. Germline CDR1 is SGHRS and CDR2 is YFSETQ. Written as DNA, the CDR3 is TGCGCCAGCAGCTTGGTTTCCAGGAACACCGGGGAGCTGTTTTTT. It encodes CASSLVSRNTGELFF.

In its sample, this clone was seen a few times. The genes are TRBV5-6 and TRBJ1-6; TRBD1 matches 8 bases. CDR3 length: 15 amino acids. The ends lost 2 bases at V and 7 bases at J; junction bases unmatched: 5. The germline V gene has CDR1 SGHDT and CDR2 YYEEEE. CDR3 sequence reads: CASSFRTGRNSPLHF. CDR3 sequence (DNA): TGTGCCAGCAGCTTCAGGACAGGGAGAAATTCACCCCTCCACTTT. The whole variable domain, filled in from reference TRBV5-6 and TRBJ1-6, reads DAGVTQSPTHLIKTRGQQVTLRCSPKSGHDTVSWYQQALGQGPQFIFQYYEEEERQRGNFPDRFSGHQFPNYSSELNVNALLLGDSALYLCASSFRTGRNSPLHFGNGTRLTVT.

The V and J genes are TRBV28 and TRBJ2-1; 9 nucleotides match TRBD2. The CDR3 length is 15 residues. With V trimmed by 2 bases and J by 8 bases, 7 bases remained unmatched. Germline V gene lookup returns CDR1 MDHEN and CDR2 SYDVKM. The CDR3 region has the DNA TGTGCCAGCAGTTTAGCGGGGGGGCCTTCCGATGAGCAGTTCTTC. Its translation: CASSLAGGPSDEQFF. Full variable domain (rest looked up from reference TRBV28 and TRBJ2-1): DVKVTQSSRYLVKRTGEKVFLECVQDMDHENMFWYRQDPGLGLRLIYFSYDVKMKEKGDIPEGYSVSREKKERFSLILESASTNQTSMYLCASSLAGGPSDEQFFGPGTRLTVL.